The 11 T cell receptor beta chains listed next were all sequenced from one sample in a study of neurological immune-mediated disorders. In TCRdb, the 5' RACE reads were re-called with MiXCR into one record per CDR3 protein. Of some 30,000 distinct CDR3 sequences in the sample, around 5.9% were seen once. The material sequenced was CD4+ T cells from blood. The receptors derive from a woman in her fifties or sixties in good health.

This clonotype has at least ten counts. In nucleotides, the CDR3 is TGTGCCAGCAGCTCCAGGGTTTATGGCAATCAGCCCCAGCATTTT. Translated, it gives CASSSRVYGNQPQHF. The chain joins TRBV5-6 to TRBJ1-5; D perhaps matches TRBD1 (5 bases). The CDR3 totals 15 residues. V gave up 3 bases and J gave up 2 bases, with 12 bases separating them. Germline CDR1 is SGHDT and CDR2 is YYEEEE.

Many counts were recorded for this clonotype. The chain links TRBV28 to TRBJ1-2; a weak D match, TRBD1 (6 bases). In germline, CDR1 is MDHEN, CDR2 SYDVKM. V was clipped by 6 bases and J by 4 bases, with 21 bases between them. This CDR3 region has 16 residues. The CDR3 DNA reads TGTGCCAGCAGCGCGACCAGGACGGGGGGCACCTATGGCTACACCTTC. Its translation: CASSATRTGGTYGYTF.

This clonotype was seen repeatedly, ten times or more. This sequence joins TRBV20-1 and TRBJ2-4; 8 positions match TRBD2. J gave up 1 base and V 7 bases, and 3 bases lay outside the gene matches. Germline V gene data show CDR1 as DFQATT and CDR2 as SNEGSKA (reference sequence). The length of the CDR3 is 13 residues. The CDR3 sequence: CSGTSSAKNIQYF. The DNA for the CDR3 is TGCAGTGGGACTAGCTCGGCCAAAAACATTCAGTACTTC.

In this sample, this clonotype turned up many times. The chain recombines TRBV7-2 with TRBJ1-4; possible D gene TRBD1, 5 bases. The V and J ends lost 2 bases and 8 bases respectively, with 12 bases between them. The germline V gene has CDR1 SGHTA and CDR2 FQGNSA. The CDR3 spans 14 residues. CDR3 nucleotide sequence: TGTGCCAGCAGCTTAAGGCAGGGAAAAGAAAAACTGTTTTTT. This translates into CASSLRQGKEKLFF.

This clonotype was seen repeatedly, ten times or more. CDR3 nucleotide sequence: TGTGCCAGCAGCTCAACCAACAGGGAAAACATTCAGTACTTC. Protein sequence: CASSSTNRENIQYF. The rearrangement joins TRBV7-9 to TRBJ2-4, with TRBD1 as a possible D gene (6 bases). CDR1 is SEHNR and CDR2 is FQNEAQ in the germline V gene (reference sequence). V dropped 4 bases and J dropped 5 bases, with 12 bases sitting between them. The length of the CDR3 is 14 residues.

This clonotype was seen at least ten times. V and J are TRBV5-6 and TRBJ1-6, with D possibly TRBD1 on 6 matching bases. The CDR3 loop spans 15 amino acids. Trimming cost V 0 bases and J 8 bases, with 12 bases left between them. In germline, CDR1 is SGHDT, CDR2 YYEEEE. CDR3 region: CASSLDDRSHSPLHF. The CDR3 DNA follows: TGTGCCAGCAGCTTGGATGACAGGTCCCATTCACCCCTCCACTTT.

This clonotype was observed at least ten times. CDR3 residues: CASSLESRAGGYTF. CDR3 coding DNA: TGCGCCAGCAGCTTGGAAAGCAGGGCTGGGGGCTACACCTTC. The chain employs TRBV5-1 and TRBJ1-2; a possible D gene is TRBD1 (5 bases). Germline V gene sequence: CDR1 SGHRS, CDR2 YFSETQ. The CDR3 length is 14 residues. V shed 0 bases and J shed 8 bases, with 14 bases lying between them.

This clonotype was observed at least ten times. The CDR3 nucleotides read TGTGCCAGCAGCGACCGAGTCGGGGGGCGCACTGGGGCCAACGTCCTGACTTTC. Encoded protein: CASSDRVGGRTGANVLTF. The rearrangement joins TRBV3-1 to TRBJ2-6; perhaps TRBD2 as D (7 bases). CDR3 length: 18 residues. The V end lost 5 bases, the J end lost 2 bases, and 19 bases lay between the germline ends. In germline, CDR1 is LGHDT, CDR2 YNNKEL (reference sequence).

This clonotype was observed at least ten times. V is TRBV19 and J is TRBJ2-3; D is undetermined. The germline CDR1 and CDR2 sequences are LNHDA and SQIVND (reference sequence). Trimming took off 5 bases at V and 2 bases at J, with 8 bases between the two ends. This CDR3 region has 13 residues. CDR3 in amino acids: CASSWSVTDTQYF. The CDR3, as DNA: TGTGCCAGTAGTTGGTCTGTCACAGATACGCAGTATTTT.

This clonotype occurred many times. The gene calls are TRBV7-8 and TRBJ2-1; 7 bases align to TRBD2. The CDR3 is 18 amino acids. Trimming cost V 0 bases and J 8 bases; bases outside gene matches: 16. Per the germline V gene, CDR1 is SGHVS and CDR2 is FQNEAQ. Written as DNA, the CDR3 is TGTGCCAGCAGCTTAGCGCGCAGGACTAGATTCCCCCAGGATGAGCAGTTCTTC. It specifies CASSLARRTRFPQDEQFF.

The rearrangement links TRBV12-3 or TRBV12-4 to TRBJ1-1; possible D gene TRBD1, 5 bases. The germline V and J ends were trimmed by 7 bases and 5 bases, with 17 bases remaining between them. CDR3 length equals 14 residues. The CDR3 here is CASNSGGGRTEAFF. The CDR3 nucleotides are TGTGCCAGCAATAGCGGGGGGGGTAGGACTGAAGCTTTCTTT.